The entry below gives a single TCR beta chain sequence along with its context. Its antigen is unidentified. The germline V gene encodes CDR1 SGHRS and CDR2 YFSETQ. With 3 bases removed from V and 7 bases from J, the gap between germline ends came to 22 bases. The CDR3 length is 16 residues. The source of the sample is a study of cytomegalovirus exposure and HLA in healthy donors. Overall study: Among 350 to 500 genotyped donors, around 82% fell in the Caucasian-associated ancestry cluster. Whole-study results and caveats: Excluded: some indistinguishable V segments such as TRBV6-2 and TRBV6-3.

The PCR had 60 Vbeta and 13 Jbeta primers. Repertoires were generated with immunoSEQ multiplex PCR, while TCRdb's copy carries only in-frame clones and drops some. The sample holds roughly 200,000 clones, 65% to 85% seen once. This sequence joins TRBV5-1 and TRBJ1-1; a weak D match, TRBD1 (6 bases). Material for sequencing was PBMCs. This receptor was obtained from a man in his fifties in good health and CMV-seronegative. The CDR3 DNA sequence: TGCGCCAGCAGCTCAGACCGAGGGGGGGATGCGGGTGAAGCTTTCTTT. Its translation: CASSSDRGGDAGEAFF.